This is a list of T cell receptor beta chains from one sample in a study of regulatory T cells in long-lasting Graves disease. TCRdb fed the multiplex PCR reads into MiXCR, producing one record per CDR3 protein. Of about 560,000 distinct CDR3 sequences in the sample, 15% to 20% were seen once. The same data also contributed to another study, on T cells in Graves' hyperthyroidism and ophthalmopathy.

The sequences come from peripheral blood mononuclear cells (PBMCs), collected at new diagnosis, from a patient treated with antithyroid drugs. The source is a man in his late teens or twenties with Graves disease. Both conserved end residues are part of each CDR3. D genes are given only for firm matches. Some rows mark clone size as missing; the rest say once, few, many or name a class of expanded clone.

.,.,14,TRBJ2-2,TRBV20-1,CSARRAFLTGELFF,TGCAGTGCTAGGAGGGCATTCTTGACCGGGGAGCTGTTTTTT
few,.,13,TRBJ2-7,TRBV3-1,CASSQGGSHEQYF,TGTGCCAGCAGCCAAGGAGGGTCCCACGAGCAGTACTTC
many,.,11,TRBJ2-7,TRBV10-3,CAISDPYEQYF,TGTGCCATCAGTGACCCGTACGAGCAGTACTTC
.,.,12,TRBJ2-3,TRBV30,CALELGTDTQYF,TGTGCCTTGGAGCTGGGGACAGATACGCAGTATTTT
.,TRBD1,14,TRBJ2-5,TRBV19,CASSTTGVGETQYF,TGTGCCAGTAGTACTACAGGGGTCGGGGAGACCCAGTACTTC
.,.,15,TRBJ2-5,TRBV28,CASTDLWDSQETQYF,TGTGCCAGCACGGATTTATGGGACTCACAAGAGACCCAGTACTTC
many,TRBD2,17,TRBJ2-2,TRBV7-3,CASSSPGLAANTGELFF,TGTGCCAGCAGCTCCCCCGGACTAGCGGCGAACACCGGGGAGCTGTTTTTT
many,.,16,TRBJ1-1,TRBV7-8,CASSLVGRAANTEAFF,TGTGCCAGCAGCTTAGTGGGGCGGGCAGCAAACACTGAAGCTTTCTTT
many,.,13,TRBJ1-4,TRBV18,CASSQIKEGKLFF,TGTGCCAGCTCACAAATCAAAGAGGGAAAACTGTTTTTT
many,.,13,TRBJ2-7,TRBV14,CASSLYRLDEQYF,TGTGCCAGCAGCCTATATCGACTAGACGAGCAGTACTTC
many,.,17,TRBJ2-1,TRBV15,CATSRDGQQPSADEQFF,TGTGCCACCAGCAGAGATGGGCAACAGCCGAGTGCCGATGAGCAGTTCTTC
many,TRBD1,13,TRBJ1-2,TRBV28,CASTLGTAYGYTF,TGTGCCAGCACCCTGGGGACAGCCTATGGCTACACCTTC
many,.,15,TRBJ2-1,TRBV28,CASSPGGTSYNEQFF,TGTGCCAGCAGTCCAGGGGGGACCTCCTACAATGAGCAGTTCTTC
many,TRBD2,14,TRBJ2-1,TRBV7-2,CASSQAGAYNEQFF,TGTGCCAGCAGTCAAGCGGGAGCCTACAATGAGCAGTTCTTC
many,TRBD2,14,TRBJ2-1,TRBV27,CASSSGLAGFEQFF,TGTGCCAGCAGTTCGGGACTAGCGGGATTTGAGCAGTTCTTC
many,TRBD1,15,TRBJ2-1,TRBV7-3,CASSPGTGGRNEQFF,TGTGCCAGCAGCCCCGGGACAGGGGGAAGGAATGAGCAGTTCTTC
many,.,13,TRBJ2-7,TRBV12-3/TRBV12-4,CASSPYLGVEQYF,TGTGCCAGCAGTCCCTATCTAGGGGTCGAGCAGTACTTC
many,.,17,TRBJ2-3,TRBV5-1,CASRRGARGMVQDTQYF,TGCGCCAGCAGGCGAGGGGCGCGAGGGATGGTTCAGGATACGCAGTATTTT
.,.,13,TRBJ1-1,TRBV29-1,CSVEGGLGLEAFF,TGCAGCGTTGAAGGGGGTCTTGGACTTGAAGCTTTCTTT
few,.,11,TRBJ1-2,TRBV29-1,CSVGAGNGYTF,TGCAGCGTTGGGGCAGGTAATGGCTACACCTTC
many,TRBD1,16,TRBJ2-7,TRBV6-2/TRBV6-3,CASSWLTGAASYEQYF,TGTGCCAGCAGTTGGCTTACAGGGGCGGCCTCCTACGAGCAGTACTTC
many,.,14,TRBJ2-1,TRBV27,CASSLLQVGTEQFF,TGTGCCAGCAGTTTACTTCAGGTTGGCACTGAGCAGTTCTTC
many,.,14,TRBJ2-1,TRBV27,CASSAARNYNEQFF,TGTGCCAGCAGTGCCGCCCGGAATTACAATGAGCAGTTCTTC
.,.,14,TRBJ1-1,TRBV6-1,CAITGTWVRTEAFF,TGTGCCATCACGGGTACGTGGGTTCGCACTGAAGCTTTCTTT
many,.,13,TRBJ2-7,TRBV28,CASSPPHGYEQYF,TGTGCCAGCAGTCCCCCCCACGGCTACGAGCAGTACTTC
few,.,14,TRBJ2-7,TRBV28,CASSPGEGYHEQYF,TGTGCCAGCAGCCCGGGTGAAGGGTACCACGAGCAGTACTTC
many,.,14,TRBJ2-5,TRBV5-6,CASSLFRRQETQYF,TGTGCCAGCAGCTTGTTCCGGAGACAAGAGACCCAGTACTTC
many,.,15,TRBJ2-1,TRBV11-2,CASSLAPSSYNEQFF,TGTGCCAGCAGCTTAGCTCCCTCCTCCTACAATGAGCAGTTCTTC
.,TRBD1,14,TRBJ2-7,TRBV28,CASIGTGGVYEQYF,TGTGCCAGCATTGGGACAGGGGGCGTTTACGAGCAGTACTTC
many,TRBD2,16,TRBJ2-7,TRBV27,CASSSGLAGGLGEQYF,TGTGCCAGCAGTTCCGGACTAGCGGGAGGGCTTGGGGAGCAGTACTTC
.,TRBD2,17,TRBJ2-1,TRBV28,CASNEPIGASGSNEQFF,TGTGCCAGCAATGAACCCATCGGAGCTAGCGGGAGCAATGAGCAGTTCTTC
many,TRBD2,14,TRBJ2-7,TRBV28,CAALTSGTSYEQYF,TGTGCCGCCCTGACGAGCGGGACTTCCTACGAGCAGTACTTC
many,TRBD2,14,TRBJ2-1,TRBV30,CAWRELAGYNEQFF,TGTGCCTGGAGGGAACTAGCGGGCTACAATGAGCAGTTCTTC
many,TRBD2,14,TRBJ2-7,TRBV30,CAWSITSGPYEQYF,TGTGCCTGGAGTATCACTAGCGGGCCCTACGAGCAGTACTTC
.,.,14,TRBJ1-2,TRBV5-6,CASSPEQGSYGYTF,TGTGCCAGCAGCCCCGAACAAGGATCATATGGCTACACCTTC
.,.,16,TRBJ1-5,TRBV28,CASSFRDVYSNQPQHF,TGTGCCAGCAGTTTTAGGGACGTCTATTCCAATCAGCCCCAGCATTTT
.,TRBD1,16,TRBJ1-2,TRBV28,CASSFPDGGTAYGYTF,TGTGCCAGCAGTTTTCCCGATGGAGGGACAGCCTATGGCTACACCTTC
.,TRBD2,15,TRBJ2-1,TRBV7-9,CASSLTGLVYNEQFF,TGTGCCAGCAGCTTAACGGGACTAGTCTACAATGAGCAGTTCTTC
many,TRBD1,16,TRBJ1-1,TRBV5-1,CASSLPRTGGGTEAFF,TGCGCCAGCAGCTTACCCCGGACAGGTGGAGGGACTGAAGCTTTCTTT
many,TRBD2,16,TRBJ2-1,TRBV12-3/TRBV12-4,CASSYWAGGVNNEQFF,TGTGCCAGCAGTTATTGGGCGGGAGGGGTAAACAATGAGCAGTTCTTC
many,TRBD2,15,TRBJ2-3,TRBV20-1,CSALRTSGSADTQYF,TGCAGTGCTCTACGTACTAGCGGGAGTGCAGATACGCAGTATTTT
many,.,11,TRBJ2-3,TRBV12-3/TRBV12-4,CASKGGDTQYF,TGTGCCAGCAAGGGAGGAGATACGCAGTATTTT
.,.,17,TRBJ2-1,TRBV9,CASSADRDYESYNEQFF,TGTGCCAGCAGCGCGGACAGGGACTACGAATCCTACAATGAGCAGTTCTTC
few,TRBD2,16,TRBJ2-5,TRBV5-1,CASSLALAGGQETQYF,TGCGCCAGCAGCTTGGCACTAGCGGGAGGGCAAGAGACCCAGTACTTC
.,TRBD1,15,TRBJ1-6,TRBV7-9,CASSLGQGGNSPLHF,TGTGCCAGCAGCTTAGGGCAGGGGGGGAATTCACCCCTCCACTTT
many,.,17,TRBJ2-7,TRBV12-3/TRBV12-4,CASSFLPAGVSPYEQYF,TGTGCCAGCAGTTTCCTCCCTGCAGGGGTCAGCCCCTACGAGCAGTACTTC
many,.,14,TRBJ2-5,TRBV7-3,CASSLIGPRETQYF,TGTGCCAGCAGCTTAATCGGTCCAAGGGAGACCCAGTACTTC
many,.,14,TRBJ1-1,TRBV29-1,CSVERGAGGTEAFF,TGCAGCGTTGAACGAGGGGCGGGTGGAACTGAAGCTTTCTTT
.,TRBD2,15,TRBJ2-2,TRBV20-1,CSARVGLAVAGELFF,TGCAGTGCTAGGGTTGGACTAGCGGTGGCCGGGGAGCTGTTTTTT
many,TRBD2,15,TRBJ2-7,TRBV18,CASSPLAGGSYEQYF,TGTGCCAGCAGCCCACTAGCGGGAGGTTCCTACGAGCAGTACTTC